The 30 T cell receptor beta chains below were found in one sample sequenced in a study of cytomegalovirus exposure and HLA in healthy donors. PCR employed 60 Vbeta and 13 Jbeta primers. Sequenced by immunoSEQ multiplex PCR; TCRdb stores in-frame clones only, minus some. This sample has about 130,000 clones, with under 80% found just once. The specimen was PBMCs. These receptors all stem from a woman aged 55-69 years in good health and CMV-seropositive.

The rearrangement uses TRBV19 and TRBJ1-6; TRBD1 matches 8 bases. Germline loops: CDR1 LNHDA, CDR2 SQIVND (reference sequence). The length of the CDR3 is 15 residues. V was pared by 4 bases and J by 7 bases, with 6 bases of the junction left unmatched. CDR3 in amino acids: CASSTSTGGNSPLHF. The CDR3 bases are TGTGCCAGTAGTACCTCAACAGGGGGAAATTCACCCCTCCACTTT.

CDR3 nucleotides: TGTGCCAGCAGTGTTATTTCGGGCTATGGCTACACCTTC. Protein product: CASSVISGYGYTF. The V and J genes are TRBV27 and TRBJ1-2; D is uncertain. Germline CDR1 reads MNHEY; CDR2 reads SMNVEV (reference sequence). Trimming cost V 5 bases and J 4 bases, with 11 bases left between them. The CDR3 spans 13 residues.

The chain links TRBV2 to TRBJ1-4, with a possible D match to TRBD1 (6 bases). Trimming took 4 bases from V and 6 from J, leaving 9 bases between them. The CDR3 sequence is 13 residues long. CDR1 and CDR2 (germline): SNHLY, FYNNEI. CDR3 sequence (DNA): TGTGCCAGCAGTGTCAGGGGATATGAAAAACTGTTTTTT. Its protein product is CASSVRGYEKLFF.

The chain couples TRBV13 to TRBJ2-1, with TRBD1 matching over 11 bases. Trimming cost V 5 bases and J 4 bases; bases outside gene matches: 10. Germline assignment: CDR1 PRHDT and CDR2 FYEKMQ (reference sequence). This CDR3 has 17 amino acids. The CDR3 DNA sequence: TGTGCCAGCAGCCACCTGGACAGGGGGCGCGGGTACAATGAGCAGTTCTTC. Translating gives CASSHLDRGRGYNEQFF.

The V gene is TRBV5-1, the J gene TRBJ1-3; tentatively, D is TRBD1 (5 bases). V shed 5 bases and J shed 8 bases, with 11 bases lying between them. Germline CDR1 reads SGHRS; CDR2 reads YFSETQ. The CDR3 totals 12 residues. This CDR3 is CASSAEGDTIYF. In DNA, the CDR3 is TGCGCCAGCAGTGCGGAAGGGGACACCATATATTTT.

The chain recombines TRBV11-1 with TRBJ2-1; 8 bases match TRBD2. V lost 0 bases, J lost 3 bases, and 4 bases stayed unmatched. The CDR3 has 16 amino acids. Germline CDR1 reads SGHAT; CDR2 reads FQDESV (reference sequence). This CDR3 is CASSLAAGTSYNEQFF. The CDR3 DNA follows: TGTGCCAGCAGCTTAGCGGCCGGGACTAGCTACAATGAGCAGTTCTTC.

V gene TRBV29-1 combines with J gene TRBJ1-1; D is perhaps TRBD1 (6 bases). The CDR3 is made up of 10 amino acids. V gave up 3 bases and J gave up 10 bases, with 9 bases separating them. The germline gives CDR1 SQVTM, CDR2 ANQGSEA. The CDR3: CSVDGGPAFF. CDR3 bases: TGCAGCGTTGATGGGGGCCCAGCTTTCTTT. Using reference TRBV29-1 and TRBJ1-1 for the parts outside the CDR3, the full variable domain is SAVISQKPSRDICQRGTSLTIQCQVDSQVTMMFWYRQQPGQSLTLIATANQGSEATYESGFVIDKFPISRPNLTFSTLTVSNMSPEDSSIYLCSVDGGPAFFGQGTRLTVV.

The chain has TRBV7-9 and TRBJ1-1; D is unresolved. Germline V CDR1 and CDR2: SEHNR, FQNEAQ (reference sequence). The CDR3 spans 15 residues. Between the trimmed V and J ends, which lost 0 bases and 5 bases, there was a span of 13 bases. DNA for the CDR3: TGTGCCAGCAGCTTAGCTGACAACTCGAAAACTGAAGCTTTCTTT. Encoded protein: CASSLADNSKTEAFF.

The chain couples TRBV10-2 to TRBJ2-5, with TRBD1 matching 7 bases. Germline CDR1 and CDR2: WSHSY and SAAADI. V lost 10 bases, J lost 3 bases, and 8 bases stayed unmatched. The CDR3 contains 13 residues. The CDR3 is CAIRKGAEETQYF. The CDR3 DNA sequence: TGCGCCATCAGAAAGGGGGCTGAAGAGACCCAGTACTTC.

This clone has a single count. The CDR3 loop reads CASSQSGTGTTGELFF. In DNA, the CDR3 is TGTGCCAGCAGTCAATCCGGGACAGGGACCACCGGGGAGCTGTTTTTT. The rearrangement links TRBV6-6 to TRBJ2-2, with 9 bases aligning to TRBD1. The V gene end was trimmed by 5 bases and the J gene end by 4 bases; junction bases not matched to a gene: 8. Germline V gene data show CDR1 as MNHNY and CDR2 as SVGAGI (reference sequence). The CDR3 covers 16 residues.

The V gene is TRBV7-2, the J gene TRBJ2-2; tentatively, D is TRBD2 (5 bases). Germline CDR1 reads SGHTA; CDR2 reads FQGNSA. The CDR3 is 16 amino acids. V lost 5 bases, J lost 8 bases, and 21 bases lay in between. The CDR3 is CASSLVWEKVKGELFF. The CDR3 DNA reads TGTGCCAGCAGCCTCGTATGGGAGAAGGTGAAAGGGGAGCTGTTTTTT.

J is TRBJ1-2 and V is TRBV7-2; TRBD1 matches 7 bases. V shed 5 bases, J shed 0 bases, and the junction held 9 bases outside the gene matches. This CDR3 has 16 amino acids. Germline values: CDR1 SGHTA, CDR2 FQGNSA. In DNA, the CDR3 is TGTGCCAGCAGCCGACAGGGAACAAGGGCTAACTATGGCTACACCTTC. This gives the protein CASSRQGTRANYGYTF.

The chain links TRBV11-2 to TRBJ1-2, with 7 nucleotides matching TRBD1. CDR3 length equals 16 residues. Germline CDR1 SGHAT, CDR2 FQNNGV. Losses at the gene ends were 2 bases for V and 3 bases for J; bases not matched to a gene: 9. CDR3 nucleotide sequence: TGTGCCAGCAGCTTAAGCAGTTTGGGGACAGACTATGGCTACACCTTC. This translates into CASSLSSLGTDYGYTF.

This clone appeared a single time. This chain joins TRBV19 and TRBJ1-1; 10 nucleotides agree with TRBD1. CDR3 size: 15 residues. J was trimmed by 1 base and V by 5 bases; bases with no gene match: 4. The germline gives CDR1 LNHDA, CDR2 SQIVND (reference sequence). The CDR3 coding sequence is TGTGCCAGTAGTCCCCGGGACAGGGGGAACACTGAAGCTTTCTTT. It yields the protein CASSPRDRGNTEAFF.

The chain uses TRBV4-1 and TRBJ2-1; 12 nucleotides align to TRBD2. This CDR3 has 16 residues. V lost 3 bases to trimming and J lost 6 bases; unmatched junction nucleotides: 6. In germline, CDR1 is MGHRA, CDR2 YSYEKL. As DNA, the CDR3 is TGCGCCAGCAGCCAGACTAGCGGGAGAACGGGCAATGAGCAGTTCTTC. Its translation: CASSQTSGRTGNEQFF.

There are a few counts of this clone. The chain carries TRBV11-2 and TRBJ2-1; 15 nucleotides line up with TRBD2. The J segment lost 1 base and the V segment lost 4 bases, leaving 8 bases of the junction unmatched. The germline CDR1 and CDR2 sequences are SGHAT and FQNNGV. The CDR3 covers 19 residues. As DNA, the CDR3 is TGTGCCAGCAGCTCGGTGGGACTAGCGGGAGGAGGGTCCTACAATGAGCAGTTCTTC. This sequence encodes CASSSVGLAGGGSYNEQFF.

This rearrangement joins TRBV15 to TRBJ2-2, with a weak D call TRBD1 (5 bases). Trimming shortened V by 6 bases and J by 4 bases, and 15 bases separated the two germline ends. Looked up from germline, CDR1 is LNHNV and CDR2 is YYDKDF (reference sequence). The CDR3 totals 15 residues. The CDR3 DNA sequence: TGTGCCACCAGAGCATTGGGGCGGAGCACCGGGGAGCTGTTTTTT. As protein: CATRALGRSTGELFF.

The rearrangement uses TRBV15 and TRBJ1-5; D is uncertain. The CDR3 length is 15 residues. Trimming removed 0 bases at V and 4 bases at J, with 10 bases between. Germline V CDR1 and CDR2: LNHNV, YYDKDF (reference sequence). CDR3 sequence: CATSRDGSGNQPQHF. The CDR3 bases are TGTGCCACCAGCAGAGATGGTTCGGGAAATCAGCCCCAGCATTTT.

The chain carries TRBV5-6 and TRBJ1-2; D not certain. V was trimmed by 2 bases and J by 2 bases, leaving 10 bases between them. Germline-derived CDR1 and CDR2 are SGHDT and YYEEEE. This CDR3 region has 14 residues. Here the CDR3 DNA reads TGTGCCAGCAGCTTAAGTCAGGTGAACTATGGCTACACCTTC. Translating gives CASSLSQVNYGYTF.

The chain links TRBV5-1 to TRBJ2-3; 9 bases align to TRBD1. The CDR3 totals 16 residues. Unmatched junction bases numbered 8, after V lost 1 base and J lost 5 bases. Germline lookup yields CDR1 SGHRS and CDR2 YFSETQ. DNA for the CDR3: TGCGCCAGCAGCTTGCAAGGGACAGGGCGGGGAGATACGCAGTATTTT. It codes for CASSLQGTGRGDTQYF.

This clone came up once. The chain uses TRBV30 and TRBJ2-5; TRBD2 agrees at 8 bases. V dropped 3 bases and J dropped 5; count of bases not matched to a gene: 5. The CDR3 length is 13 residues. The germline V gene has CDR1 GTSNPN and CDR2 SVGIG (reference sequence). CDR3 coding DNA: TGTGCCTGGAGCGGGGGGGCCGAGGAGACCCAGTACTTC. Translated, it gives CAWSGGAEETQYF.

The chain is built from TRBV6-1 and TRBJ2-6; the D is unclear. The ends were cut back, 5 bases at V and 0 bases at J, with 8 bases in the middle. The CDR3 has 15 residues. Germline-derived CDR1 and CDR2 are MNHNS and SASEGT. The CDR3 region is CASSMSLSGANVLTF. The DNA for the CDR3 is TGTGCCAGCAGTATGAGCCTCTCTGGGGCCAACGTCCTGACTTTC.

This chain links TRBV2 with TRBJ2-5, with D perhaps TRBD1 (5 bases). The DNA matches TRBJ2-7 better at its end, which makes the J call doubtful. The CDR3 runs 14 residues. From germline, CDR1 is SNHLY and CDR2 FYNNEI. This CDR3 is CASSGGSLSYEQYF. CDR3 bases: TGTGCCAGCAGTGGGGGCTCGTTATCCTACGAGCAGTACTTC.

CDR3 sequence reads: CASSYSRSGGAREQFF. The CDR3 nucleotides read TGTGCCAGCAGTTACTCGAGGAGCGGGGGGGCGCGTGAGCAGTTCTTC. The genes are TRBV6-5 and TRBJ2-1; TRBD2 matches at 10 bases. Germline trimming cut 0 bases from V and 9 bases from J; bases unmatched to any gene: 8. This CDR3 contains 16 residues. CDR1 is MNHEY and CDR2 is SVGAGI in the germline V gene.

The genes are TRBV12-2 and TRBJ2-2; no check of the table's D call, TRBD2, against the DNA was made. TRBV12-2 is deemed a pseudogene. This CDR3 contains 18 residues. The CDR3 nucleotides read TGTGCAAGTCGTCATAGGACTAGCGGGACGGCGAGGGCCGGGGAGCTGTTTTTT. Translating gives CASRHRTSGTARAGELFF.

This clone was recorded a few times. V usage is TRBV6-5 and J usage is TRBJ2-3, with 9 bases matching TRBD2. Germline lookup yields CDR1 MNHEY and CDR2 SVGAGI. V dropped 9 bases and J dropped 0; count of bases not matched to a gene: 7. This CDR3 is 15 amino acids long. The CDR3 DNA follows: TGTGCCAGTGGAAAGAGCGGGAGGAGCACAGATACGCAGTATTTT. This encodes CASGKSGRSTDTQYF.

The genes are TRBV7-8 and TRBJ1-1; TRBD1 agrees at 7 bases. The CDR3 is 13 amino acids. The J segment lost 5 bases and the V segment lost 5 bases, leaving 5 bases of the junction unmatched. CDR1 and CDR2 (germline): SGHVS, FQNEAQ. The CDR3 spells CASSPRQGTEAFF. CDR3 nucleotide sequence: TGTGCCAGCAGCCCCCGACAGGGTACTGAAGCTTTCTTT.

The rearrangement joins TRBV30 to TRBJ2-7, with D perhaps matching TRBD2 (5 bases). The CDR3 runs 16 residues. V lost 3 bases, J lost 0 bases, and 18 bases lay in between. Germline CDR1 and CDR2: GTSNPN and SVGIG (reference sequence). The CDR3 nucleotides read TGTGCCTGGAGACCTCCGAGGGTCTTGAGCTCCTACGAGCAGTACTTC. It encodes CAWRPPRVLSSYEQYF.

The chain is built from TRBV5-6 and TRBJ2-3, with D perhaps TRBD2 (7 bases). Germline lookup yields CDR1 SGHDT and CDR2 YYEEEE. V lost 3 bases and J lost 1, with 12 bases in between. CDR3 length: 15 amino acids. This CDR3 reads CASSWRGGGTDTQYF. CDR3 DNA: TGTGCCAGCAGCTGGAGAGGGGGGGGCACAGATACGCAGTATTTT.

The chain couples TRBV15 to TRBJ1-4; 12 nucleotides match TRBD1. Trimming at V came to 0 bases and at J to 4 bases, leaving 24 bases not matched to a gene. This CDR3 comprises 24 residues. The germline CDR1 and CDR2 sequences are LNHNV and YYDKDF (reference sequence). The CDR3 here is CATSRDFGLGQGARYWVYNEKLFF. Here the CDR3 DNA reads TGTGCCACCAGCAGAGATTTCGGTTTGGGACAGGGGGCGAGGTATTGGGTTTATAATGAAAAACTGTTTTTT.